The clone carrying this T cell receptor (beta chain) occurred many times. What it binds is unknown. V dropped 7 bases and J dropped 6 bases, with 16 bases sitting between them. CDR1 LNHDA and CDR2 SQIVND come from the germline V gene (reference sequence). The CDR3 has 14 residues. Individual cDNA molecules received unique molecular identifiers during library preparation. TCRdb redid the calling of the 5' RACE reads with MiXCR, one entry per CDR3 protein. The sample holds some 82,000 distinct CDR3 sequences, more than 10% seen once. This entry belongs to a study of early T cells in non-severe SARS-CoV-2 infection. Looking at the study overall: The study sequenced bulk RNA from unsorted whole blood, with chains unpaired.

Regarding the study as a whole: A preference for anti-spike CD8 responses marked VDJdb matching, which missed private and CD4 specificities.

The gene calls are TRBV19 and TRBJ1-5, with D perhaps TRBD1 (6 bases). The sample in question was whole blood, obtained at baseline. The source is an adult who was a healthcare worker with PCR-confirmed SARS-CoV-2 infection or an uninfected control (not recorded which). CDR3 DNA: TGTGCCAGTACCTACCTGGGGGGCGGTCAGCCCCAGCATTTT. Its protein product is CASTYLGGGQPQHF.